The 30 T cell receptor beta chains presented below share a single source sample, sequenced in a study of blood T cell repertoires in COVID-19. Here immunoSEQ multiplex PCR was the method, and the copy in TCRdb shows in-frame clones only, minus some. Here the sample spans some 150,000 clones, approximately 85% being singletons. The material sequenced was peripheral blood. All receptors come from a woman in her sixties with COVID-19, enrolled during active disease.

J is TRBJ2-1 and V is TRBV20-1; D is unclear. With 2 bases removed from V and 10 bases from J, the gap between germline ends came to 9 bases. This CDR3 is 11 amino acids long. Germline-derived CDR1 and CDR2 are DFQATT and SNEGSKA (reference sequence). The CDR3 DNA is TGCAGTGCTAGACTAGTTTTCGAGCAGTTCTTC. Translation: CSARLVFEQFF.

The rearrangement links TRBV7-7 to TRBJ2-1, with TRBD2 identical over 12 bases. The CDR3 loop spans 15 amino acids. Germline loops: CDR1 SSHAT, CDR2 FNYEAQ (reference sequence). V trimming: 3 bases; J trimming: 4 bases; junction bases outside the gene matches: 1. The CDR3 protein is CASSFGTSGYNEQFF. DNA for the CDR3: TGTGCCAGCAGCTTCGGGACTAGCGGGTACAATGAGCAGTTCTTC.

The J gene is TRBJ2-1, the V gene TRBV6-1; TRBD2 matches 7 bases. V gave up 3 bases and J gave up 7 bases; unmatched junction bases: 15. CDR1 and CDR2 (germline): MNHNS, SASEGT. The CDR3 is made up of 17 amino acids. The CDR3 DNA reads TGTGCCAGCAGTGAGGTTTACTGGACTAGAGTTTGGAATGAGCAGTTCTTC. Protein product: CASSEVYWTRVWNEQFF.

The chain uses TRBV4-2 and TRBJ2-2; D gene unclear. CDR3 length equals 13 residues. The germline V gene encodes CDR1 LGHNA and CDR2 YNFKEQ. V dropped 4 bases and J dropped 4 bases, with 7 bases sitting between them. This chain's CDR3 is CASSRGSTGELFF. As DNA, the CDR3 is TGTGCCAGCAGCCGAGGAAGCACCGGGGAGCTGTTTTTT.

The gene calls are TRBV18 and TRBJ1-1, with a weak D call TRBD1 (6 bases). Trimming shortened V by 0 bases and J by 4 bases, and 9 bases separated the two germline ends. This CDR3 has 14 residues. CDR1 and CDR2 from the germline V gene are KGHSH and LQKENI. The DNA of the CDR3 is TGTGCCAGCTCACCACCGAGCAGGGGCACTGAAGCTTTCTTT. Its translation: CASSPPSRGTEAFF.

The chain joins TRBV4-1 to TRBJ1-1; perhaps TRBD1 as D (6 bases). The germline CDR1 and CDR2 sequences are MGHRA and YSYEKL. V was cut by 6 bases and J by 9 bases, with 11 bases left in between. This CDR3 region has 11 residues. The CDR3 sequence is CASSPGQKAFF. The CDR3 coding sequence is TGCGCCAGCAGTCCAGGACAGAAAGCTTTCTTT.

This clone was seen more than once but under ten times. The V call is TRBV5-1, the J call TRBJ2-7; D is uncertain. The CDR3 loop spans 14 amino acids. V shed 0 bases and J shed 0 bases, with 7 bases lying between them. Germline V CDR1 and CDR2: SGHRS, YFSETQ. In nucleotides, the CDR3 is TGCGCCAGCAGCTTGGAGTCACTCTCCTACGAGCAGTACTTC. Amino acid sequence: CASSLESLSYEQYF.

The rearrangement links TRBV5-1 to TRBJ2-5; D remains unclear. Germline V lookup: CDR1 SGHRS, CDR2 YFSETQ. The germline V and J ends were trimmed by 5 bases and 3 bases, with 11 bases remaining between them. The CDR3 sequence is 13 residues long. The CDR3, as DNA: TGCGCCAGCAGGGTCGGAGAAGAAGAGACCCAGTACTTC. This sequence encodes CASRVGEEETQYF.

The rearrangement uses TRBV5-4 and TRBJ2-3, with 8 positions matching TRBD2. Germline V gives CDR1 SGHNT, CDR2 YYREEE (reference sequence). The CDR3 covers 15 residues. Trimming removed 4 bases from V and 4 bases from J; junction bases left unmatched: 8. CDR3: CASSTERGRADTQYF. The DNA of the CDR3 is TGTGCCAGCAGCACGGAGCGGGGGAGGGCAGATACGCAGTATTTT.

The V gene is TRBV29-1, the J gene TRBJ1-4; no firm D call. V was pared by 2 bases and J by 6 bases, with 10 bases between. Germline assignment: CDR1 SQVTM and CDR2 ANQGSEA. This CDR3 has 13 amino acids. In DNA form, the CDR3 reads TGCAGCGTTGAAAGCAGGTTGCATGAAAAACTGTTTTTT. Translated: CSVESRLHEKLFF.

DNA of the CDR3: TGTGCCAGCAGGCTTAACACAAACCTGAACACTGAAGCTTTCTTT. Translated: CASRLNTNLNTEAFF. This chain links TRBV11-2 with TRBJ1-1; D is ambiguous. Trimming shortened V by 6 bases and J by 0 bases, and 14 bases separated the two germline ends. The CDR3 extends over 15 amino acids. CDR1 is SGHAT and CDR2 is FQNNGV in the germline V gene.

The gene calls are TRBV5-4 and TRBJ2-7; 8 nucleotides match TRBD2. This CDR3 is built from 14 residues. V gave up 3 bases and J gave up 6 bases; unmatched junction bases: 8. From germline, CDR1 is SGHNT and CDR2 YYREEE (reference sequence). The CDR3 reads CASSSNGGGREQYF. The CDR3 coding sequence is TGTGCCAGCAGCTCGAATGGCGGGGGGCGCGAGCAGTACTTC.

In its sample, this clone was seen a few times. The chain uses TRBV2 and TRBJ2-5, with TRBD2 as a possible D gene (6 bases). The V and J ends lost 6 bases and 5 bases respectively, with 10 bases between them. Per germline, CDR1 SNHLY and CDR2 FYNNEI. The CDR3 loop spans 12 amino acids. The CDR3 here is CASRLAGETQYF. CDR3 coding DNA: TGTGCCAGCAGGCTGGCGGGGGAGACCCAGTACTTC.

The chain carries TRBV29-1 and TRBJ2-6, with a possible D match to TRBD1 (6 bases). The CDR3 runs 17 residues. CDR1 is SQVTM, CDR2 ANQGSEA, per germline. V shed 0 bases and J shed 0 bases, with 12 bases lying between them. CDR3 region: CSVEDGGGFSGANVLTF. CDR3 in DNA: TGCAGCGTTGAAGATGGTGGGGGCTTCTCTGGGGCCAACGTCCTGACTTTC.

V gene TRBV5-6 combines with J gene TRBJ2-6; no firm D call. V was trimmed by 0 bases and J by 2 bases, leaving 9 bases between them. The CDR3 contains 16 residues. The germline V gene has CDR1 SGHDT and CDR2 YYEEEE. The CDR3 region is CASSLVSVAGANVLTF. The DNA of the CDR3 is TGTGCCAGCAGCTTGGTGTCGGTGGCTGGGGCCAACGTCCTGACTTTC.

The J gene is TRBJ1-2, the V gene TRBV23-1, with D uncertain. TRBV23-1 is given ORF status, its function remaining uncertain. V was clipped by 5 bases and J by 5 bases, with 21 bases between them. There are 16 residues in the CDR3. This CDR3 is CASSTRPREKRYGYTF. The CDR3 nucleotides read TGCGCCAGCAGTACAAGACCTCGGGAGAAACGTTATGGCTACACCTTC.

The rearrangement joins TRBV7-9 to TRBJ1-1; a weak D match, TRBD1 (6 bases). The germline CDR1 and CDR2 sequences are SEHNR and FQNEAQ (reference sequence). Trimming took 5 bases from V and 5 from J, leaving 18 bases between them. This CDR3 has 15 residues. CDR3: CASSGGSGGRTEAFF. CDR3 DNA: TGTGCCAGCAGCGGTGGAAGCGGGGGCCGGACTGAAGCTTTCTTT.

This clone was detected only once. This rearrangement joins TRBV5-1 to TRBJ1-2; 8 nucleotides line up with TRBD1. The CDR3 covers 16 residues. The germline gives CDR1 SGHRS, CDR2 YFSETQ. Trimming removed 2 bases from V and 1 base from J; junction bases left unmatched: 7. CDR3 residues: CASSFSGGPINYGYTF. For the CDR3, the DNA is TGCGCCAGCAGCTTTTCAGGGGGCCCAATTAACTATGGCTACACCTTC.

The chain uses TRBV4-1 and TRBJ2-7; 8 bases agree with TRBD1. This CDR3 has 13 residues. Germline CDR1 is MGHRA and CDR2 is YSYEKL. The ends lost 3 bases at V and 4 bases at J; junction bases unmatched: 2. CDR3 region: CASSQGQAYEQYF. CDR3 bases: TGCGCCAGCAGCCAGGGACAGGCATACGAGCAGTACTTC.

V usage is TRBV5-8 and J usage is TRBJ2-7; 10 bases are a match to TRBD1. Trimming cost V 4 bases and J 1 base; bases outside gene matches: 5. CDR3 size: 15 residues. Germline V gene lookup returns CDR1 SGHTS and CDR2 YDEGEE. The CDR3 region has the DNA TGTGCCAGCAGCCGTGGGGGACAGGGGTCCTACGAGCAGTACTTC. Amino acid sequence: CASSRGGQGSYEQYF.

The V and J genes are TRBV2 and TRBJ1-3; 7 bases align to TRBD1. CDR1 and CDR2 (germline): SNHLY, FYNNEI. V lost 5 bases to trimming and J lost 0 bases; unmatched junction nucleotides: 13. This CDR3 has 18 amino acids. CDR3 amino acids: CASSFSGTEYFSGNTIYF. In DNA form, the CDR3 reads TGTGCCAGCAGTTTTTCCGGGACAGAATACTTCTCTGGAAACACCATATATTTT.

The chain joins TRBV5-5 to TRBJ2-1; 7 positions agree with TRBD2. The V gene's germline CDR1 is SGHKS and CDR2 YYEKEE (reference sequence). The CDR3 has 12 amino acids. After removal of 2 bases from V and 13 bases from J, the junction contained 6 bases not matched to a gene. CDR3 protein: CASSFSGELQFF. The CDR3 nucleotides are TGTGCCAGCAGCTTCAGCGGGGAACTACAGTTCTTC.

This clone has just one count. The rearrangement joins TRBV18 to TRBJ1-1, with 8 bases matching TRBD1. Losses at the gene ends were 2 bases for V and 0 bases for J; bases not matched to a gene: 2. CDR1 and CDR2 (germline): KGHSH, LQKENI. The CDR3 consists of 15 residues. The CDR3 nucleotides read TGTGCCAGCTCACCAGGACAGGGTGTGAACACTGAAGCTTTCTTT. It yields the protein CASSPGQGVNTEAFF.

The chain joins TRBV6-5 to TRBJ2-7, with a tentative D call TRBD1 (5 bases). Germline lookup yields CDR1 MNHEY and CDR2 SVGAGI. Trimming pared 0 bases from V and 2 bases from J, leaving 8 bases between. The CDR3 runs 14 residues. The CDR3 loop reads CASSYSWGTYEQYF. The CDR3 DNA is TGTGCCAGCAGTTACTCATGGGGCACCTACGAGCAGTACTTC.

The chain links TRBV4-1 to TRBJ2-2, with D tentatively TRBD1 (6 bases). The ends were cut back, 4 bases at V and 5 bases at J, with 11 bases in the middle. This CDR3 has 14 amino acids. Germline CDR1 reads MGHRA; CDR2 reads YSYEKL. CDR3 nucleotides: TGCGCCAGCAGCCCAGGGGTGGGGACCGGGGAGCTGTTTTTT. Translation gives CASSPGVGTGELFF.

V gene TRBV19 combines with J gene TRBJ1-3; D unresolved. Trimming took 3 bases from V and 0 from J, leaving 9 bases between them. CDR1 is LNHDA, CDR2 SQIVND, per germline (reference sequence). The CDR3 is 15 residues long. The CDR3 protein is CASSIGGYSGNTIYF. DNA of the CDR3: TGTGCCAGTAGTATCGGCGGCTACTCTGGAAACACCATATATTTT.

This chain joins TRBV5-4 and TRBJ2-7, with D unclear. The germline CDR1 and CDR2 sequences are SGHNT and YYREEE (reference sequence). V gave up 0 bases and J gave up 5 bases, with 9 bases separating them. The CDR3 has 13 residues. CDR3: CASSLVPSDEQYF. In DNA, the CDR3 is TGTGCCAGCAGCTTGGTCCCAAGCGACGAGCAGTACTTC. The full variable domain, with the rest looked up from reference TRBV5-4 and TRBJ2-7, is ETGVTQSPTHLIKTRGQQVTLRCSSQSGHNTVSWYQQALGQGPQFIFQYYREEENGRGNFPPRFSGLQFPNYSSELNVNALELDDSALYLCASSLVPSDEQYFGPGTRLTVT.

The V gene is TRBV6-6, the J gene TRBJ2-7; TRBD2 agrees at 8 bases. CDR1 and CDR2 from the germline V gene are MNHNY and SVGAGI (reference sequence). The CDR3 has 14 residues. Trimming at V came to 10 bases and at J to 5 bases, leaving 13 bases not matched to a gene. CDR3 protein: CATIGRGGPDEQYF. The CDR3 coding sequence is TGTGCCACCATAGGACGGGGGGGGCCCGACGAGCAGTACTTC.

The chain joins TRBV10-3 to TRBJ2-7; 8 bases line up with TRBD1. This CDR3 has 13 amino acids. Germline V gene sequence: CDR1 ENHRY, CDR2 SYGVKD. With V trimmed by 6 bases and J by 1 base, 2 bases remained unmatched. In nucleotides, the CDR3 is TGTGCCATCAGCCGGGACAGGTCCTACGAGCAGTACTTC. The encoded protein is CAISRDRSYEQYF.

This clone was seen once. V and J are TRBV13 and TRBJ2-1; 10 bases align to TRBD1. The junction had 9 bases not matched to a gene; V was cut back by 5 bases and J by 8 bases. Germline-derived CDR1 and CDR2 are PRHDT and FYEKMQ (reference sequence). The CDR3 is 15 amino acids. The CDR3 region is CASSTRTGGRDEQFF. CDR3 coding DNA: TGTGCCAGCAGCACGCGGACAGGGGGGCGCGATGAGCAGTTCTTC. The full variable domain, rest sourced from reference TRBV13 and TRBJ2-1, is AAGVIQSPRHLIKEKRETATLKCYPIPRHDTVYWYQQGPGQDPQFLISFYEKMQSDKGSIPDRFSAQQFSDYHSELNMSSLELGDSALYFCASSTRTGGRDEQFFGPGTRLTVL.